Sequencing of this TCR beta chain was carried out in a study of regulatory T cells in long-lasting Graves disease. This clonotype was counted at least ten times. Its antigen is as yet unknown. Time point noted: newly diagnosed GD, antithyroid drugs for less than 3 months. TCR sequences were obtained from RNA taken from PBMCs. An endocrinology department in Xi'an, China, recruited the patients. HTBI primers from iRepertoire and Arm-PCR of CDR3 regions yielded the TCR beta libraries. TCRdb reprocessed the multiplex PCR reads with MiXCR, giving one entry per CDR3 protein. Of about 350,000 distinct CDR3 sequences in the sample, roughly 15% were seen once. Study findings and constraints: Patients with persistent Graves' had lower TCR diversity than newly diagnosed patients.

V shed 1 base and J 13 bases; nucleotides not matched to a gene: 8. CDR1 SGHTA and CDR2 FQGNSA come from the germline V gene. The CDR3 covers 13 residues. These data also formed part of another study, on T cells in Graves' hyperthyroidism and ophthalmopathy.

This TCR derives from a woman under 30 with Graves disease. The starting material was peripheral blood mononuclear cells (PBMCs), obtained at new diagnosis, from a patient treated with antithyroid drugs. The chain uses TRBV7-2 and TRBJ1-2, with 8 bases that match TRBD1. The CDR3 DNA follows: TGTGCCAGCAGCTTAGAGATCACAGGGGGACGCACCTTC. Translated, it gives CASSLEITGGRTF. The full variable domain, rest sourced from reference TRBV7-2 and TRBJ1-2, is GAGVSQSPSNKVTEKGKDVELRCDPISGHTALYWYRQSLGQGLEFLIYFQGNSAPDKSGLPSDRFSAERTGGSVSTLTIQRTQQEDSAVYLCASSLEITGGRTFGSGTRLTVV.